This TCR beta chain appears in the sequencing data of a study of cytomegalovirus exposure and HLA in healthy donors. About the study: Early on, a data release was issued that held 65 million to 100 million unique TCRs from HLA-typed donors. The study placed less than 90% of its approximately 400 genotyped donors in the Caucasian-associated ancestry cluster. Whole-study results and caveats: According to the study, around 150 TCR beta chains were cytomegalovirus-associated.

This clone has just a few counts. Its antigen is unknown. One end of the junction does not line up with germline, which may come from a read error. A multiplex PCR was run with 60 Vbeta primers and 13 Jbeta primers. Method: immunoSEQ multiplex PCR; TCRdb's copy keeps in-frame clones and lacks some. The sample lists about 130,000 clones; 75% to 90% were seen once. Germline CDR1 reads SEHNR; CDR2 reads FQNEAQ (reference sequence). CDR3 length: 19 amino acids. Sequencing input: PBMCs. The chain recombines TRBV7-9 with TRBJ2-1; 9 nucleotides match TRBD2. This sequence originates from a woman aged 45-65 years in good health and CMV-seropositive. CDR3 loop: CSSSFPLGAGGPDGNEQFF. CDR3 in DNA: TGTTCCAGCAGCTTCCCTCTTGGGGCGGGAGGGCCGGATGGCAATGAGCAGTTCTTC.